The clone carrying this TCR beta chain showed up many times. Its target is not known. Researchers built TCR beta libraries using quantitative 5'-RACE with molecular barcodes. TCRdb passed the 5' RACE reads through MiXCR, listing each CDR3 protein once. The repertoire includes about 220,000 distinct CDR3 sequences, approximately 7.4% of them detected once, and 14% sits in the top ten. The data were obtained in a study of CD8 T cells in ankylosing spondylitis. Points from the study as a whole: Within ankylosing spondylitis blood, a TCR beta motif made up of seven to nine highly homologous variants appeared to be characteristic. In synovial fluid and blood from reactive arthritis, some motif variants were previously reported. Clones linked to disease, bearing a CD8+ phenotype, were relatively rare in peripheral blood. Within matched ankylosing spondylitis synovial fluid, disease-linked clones were reportedly significantly enriched.

CDR1 and CDR2 (germline): LNHNV, YYDKDF (reference sequence). The CDR3 consists of 14 residues. Trimming removed 0 bases from V and 6 bases from J, with 11 bases in between. Sequencing used blood, either unsorted or a sorted T cell fraction (not recorded which). The TCR originated in a male donor with ankylosing spondylitis. The V gene is TRBV15, the J gene TRBJ1-1; D unclear. The CDR3 region is CATSRDRQRPEAFF. The CDR3 DNA is TGTGCCACCAGCAGAGATCGTCAGCGTCCTGAAGCTTTCTTT.